This entry lists 31 T cell receptor beta chains sequenced from one sample in a study of T cell repertoires in cytomegalovirus infection. TCRdb fed the reads into MiXCR, producing one record per CDR3 protein. The table lists approximately 730,000 distinct CDR3 sequences, roughly 30% of them singletons. No antigen has been assigned to these receptors. Sequencing was performed on cultured PBMCs, taken from culture after CMV antigen stimulation. The receptors derive from a human donor in good health (CMV status not recorded). Some clones in this sample may be carry-over from other donors' samples.

Here the CDR3 DNA reads TGTGCCAGCAGTTTAAATTTCGACAACGCCAATGAGCAGTTCTTC. This gives the protein CASSLNFDNANEQFF. The gene calls are TRBV6-1 and TRBJ2-1; D gene uncertain. Trimming took off 5 bases at V and 6 bases at J, with 17 bases between the two ends. Germline lookup yields CDR1 MNHNS and CDR2 SASEGT. The CDR3 covers 15 residues.

The chain uses TRBV27 and TRBJ1-4, with D tentatively TRBD1 (5 bases). The length of the CDR3 is 15 residues. Germline CDR1 MNHEY, CDR2 SMNVEV (reference sequence). Trimming shortened V by 5 bases and J by 5 bases, and 15 bases separated the two germline ends. The CDR3 sequence is CASSPEPGGNEKLFF. The CDR3 DNA follows: TGTGCCAGCAGTCCGGAGCCCGGGGGGAATGAAAAACTGTTTTTT.

This clonotype was seen many times. The chain links TRBV7-2 to TRBJ2-7; possibly TRBD2 for D (7 bases). V lost 1 base, J lost 7 bases, and 14 bases lay in between. Germline values: CDR1 SGHTA, CDR2 FQGNSA. The CDR3 runs to 14 residues. CDR3 amino acids: CASSLEGGGEEQYF. The CDR3, as DNA: TGTGCCAGCAGCTTAGAGGGGGGGGGAGAAGAGCAGTACTTC.

This clonotype was observed at least ten times. The V gene is TRBV7-2, the J gene TRBJ1-3; D perhaps matches TRBD1 (6 bases). Trimming took off 1 base at V and 2 bases at J, with 9 bases between the two ends. The germline CDR1 and CDR2 sequences are SGHTA and FQGNSA. The CDR3 totals 15 residues. The CDR3 is CASSLVTGAGNTIYF. Here the CDR3 DNA reads TGTGCCAGCAGCTTAGTGACAGGAGCTGGAAACACCATATATTTT.

J is TRBJ1-1 and V is TRBV7-9, with D possibly matching TRBD1 (5 bases). The V and J ends lost 5 bases and 5 bases respectively, with 12 bases between them. Germline V gene data show CDR1 as SEHNR and CDR2 as FQNEAQ (reference sequence). This CDR3 comprises 13 residues. CDR3 in DNA: TGTGCCAGCAGCGAAGGGGCAGGGACTGAAGCTTTCTTT. Translated, it gives CASSEGAGTEAFF.

A few counts support this clonotype. J is TRBJ2-1 and V is TRBV6-1; 7 bases fit TRBD1. CDR3 size: 14 residues. CDR1 and CDR2 from the germline V gene are MNHNS and SASEGT. The V gene end was trimmed by 6 bases and the J gene end by 6 bases; junction bases not matched to a gene: 8. CDR3 region: CASRGTGAANEQFF. As DNA, the CDR3 is TGTGCCAGCAGGGGAACAGGGGCAGCCAATGAGCAGTTCTTC.

The genes are TRBV6-1 and TRBJ2-7, with 13 bases aligning to TRBD2. Germline values: CDR1 MNHNS, CDR2 SASEGT. This CDR3 region has 15 residues. The trim removed 6 bases at V and 5 bases at J, leaving 7 bases unmatched. CDR3 nucleotide sequence: TGTGCCAGCAGCAGGACTAGCGGGAGTACCCACGAGCAGTACTTC. Its protein is CASSRTSGSTHEQYF.

This clonotype was found a few times. The genes are TRBV6-2 or TRBV6-3 and TRBJ2-2, with 8 bases matching TRBD2. Looked up from germline, CDR1 is MNHEY and CDR2 is SVGEGT. The CDR3 has 14 amino acids. The V segment lost 7 bases and the J segment 3 bases; nucleotides outside the gene matches: 4. This CDR3 is CASKRAGDTGELFF. The CDR3 coding sequence is TGTGCCAGCAAGAGAGCGGGGGACACCGGGGAGCTGTTTTTT.

The chain has TRBV2 and TRBJ2-5; unclear D gene. Trimming took off 5 bases at V and 1 base at J, with 8 bases between the two ends. Germline CDR1 SNHLY, CDR2 FYNNEI. This CDR3 comprises 13 residues. The CDR3, as DNA: TGTGCCAGCAGTAAGAGGAGCCAAGAGACCCAGTACTTC. This encodes CASSKRSQETQYF.

This sequence joins TRBV6-2 or TRBV6-3 and TRBJ1-2; weak D call: TRBD1 (5 bases). The CDR3 consists of 13 residues. The V gene's germline CDR1 is MNHEY and CDR2 SVGEGT. The V end lost 6 bases, the J end lost 4 bases, and 12 bases lay between the germline ends. The CDR3 coding sequence is TGTGCCAGCAGGTCGGAGGGGAGCTATGGCTACACCTTC. It is translated as CASRSEGSYGYTF.

The chain recombines TRBV18 with TRBJ1-6; 7 bases map to TRBD1. CDR1 KGHSH and CDR2 LQKENI come from the germline V gene. This CDR3 comprises 14 residues. After removal of 3 bases from V and 10 bases from J, the junction contained 6 bases not matched to a gene. The CDR3, as DNA: TGTGCCAGCTCACCCATACAGGGGAAATCACCCCTCCACTTT. This translates into CASSPIQGKSPLHF.

The table lists this clonotype with many counts. The V and J genes are TRBV12-3 or TRBV12-4 and TRBJ2-1, with 8 bases matching TRBD2. V trimming: 3 bases; J trimming: 5 bases; junction bases outside the gene matches: 6. This CDR3 spans 15 amino acids. CDR3: CASSFKLAAHNEQFF. CDR3 coding DNA: TGTGCCAGCAGTTTCAAACTAGCGGCCCACAATGAGCAGTTCTTC.

V is TRBV12-3 or TRBV12-4 and J is TRBJ1-4; D is ambiguous. The CDR3 totals 14 residues. The germline V and J ends were trimmed by 1 base and 4 bases, with 7 bases remaining between them. CDR3 sequence reads: CASSLELINEKLFF. CDR3 nucleotide sequence: TGTGCCAGCAGTTTAGAACTGATTAATGAAAAACTGTTTTTT.

V gene TRBV2 combines with J gene TRBJ2-7, with D tentatively TRBD2 (6 bases). CDR1 is SNHLY and CDR2 is FYNNEI in the germline V gene. The CDR3 sequence is 12 residues long. Trimming removed 5 bases at V and 6 bases at J, with 11 bases between. CDR3 sequence: CASSFQGLEQYF. CDR3 in DNA: TGTGCCAGCAGTTTCCAGGGACTCGAGCAGTACTTC.

This clonotype has at least ten counts. The genes are TRBV6-1 and TRBJ1-1, with D uncertain. V was cut by 5 bases and J by 3 bases, with 16 bases left in between. CDR1 and CDR2 from the germline V gene are MNHNS and SASEGT. This CDR3 is built from 15 residues. DNA for the CDR3: TGTGCCAGCAGTTTCCACGGCGGTCTAGACACTGAAGCTTTCTTT. Protein sequence: CASSFHGGLDTEAFF.

The V and J genes are TRBV12-3 or TRBV12-4 and TRBJ2-1; unclear D gene. This CDR3 is built from 11 residues. V dropped 6 bases and J dropped 6 bases, with 6 bases sitting between them. The CDR3 is CASSQTNEQFF. The CDR3 DNA sequence: TGTGCCAGCAGCCAGACCAATGAGCAGTTCTTC.

A few counts support this clonotype. This chain uses TRBV7-2 with TRBJ2-5; D could derive from TRBD1 or TRBD2 (7 bases each). Germline CDR1 is SGHTA and CDR2 is FQGNSA. Between the trimmed V and J ends, which lost 5 bases and 7 bases, there was a span of 17 bases. The length of the CDR3 is 14 residues. The CDR3 here is CASSQRGRGGTQYF. The CDR3 coding sequence is TGTGCCAGCAGCCAAAGGGGCAGGGGGGGGACCCAGTACTTC.

This chain links TRBV3-1 with TRBJ2-3, with 9 positions matching TRBD2. CDR3 length equals 17 residues. From germline, CDR1 is LGHDT and CDR2 YNNKEL (reference sequence). J was trimmed by 6 bases and V by 6 bases; bases with no gene match: 16. The CDR3 sequence is CASRLSIGGGASDTQYF. CDR3 nucleotides: TGTGCCAGCAGATTGTCGATTGGCGGGGGGGCCTCGGATACGCAGTATTTT.

In regard to this clonotype: The germline gene is not matched at one end of the junction; a read error may be the cause. The chain uses TRBV2 and TRBJ2-7; the D call may be TRBD1 or TRBD2 (5 bases each). Germline V gene data show CDR1 as SNHLY and CDR2 as FYNNEI. The CDR3 is 12 residues long. In nucleotides, the CDR3 is TGTGCCAGCAGTCGCACCCGGGACGGCCTGGAATTC. This encodes CASSRTRDGLEF.

The gene calls are TRBV12-3 or TRBV12-4 and TRBJ2-1, with a tentative D call TRBD1 (6 bases). CDR3 length: 13 amino acids. Trimming removed 4 bases at V and 8 bases at J, with 12 bases between. The CDR3 loop reads CASSSNRVDEQFF. The CDR3 coding sequence is TGTGCCAGCAGTTCAAACAGGGTCGATGAGCAGTTCTTC.

About this clonotype: A read error is likely, as this CDR3 ends without the conserved phenylalanine or tryptophan. V is TRBV27 and J is TRBJ1-1; D unresolved. This CDR3 is 14 amino acids long. Germline V CDR1 and CDR2: MNHEY, SMNVEV (reference sequence). V was shortened by 2 bases and J by 4 bases, with 11 bases between the two germline ends. This CDR3 is CASSLQARFTEAFV. In DNA form, the CDR3 reads TGTGCCAGCAGTTTACAGGCAAGGTTCACTGAAGCTTTCGTT.

This clonotype showed up just a few times. The CDR3 loop reads CASSLGTSGSGGLFF. The CDR3 DNA reads as TGTGCCAGCAGCTTGGGGACTAGCGGGAGCGGCGGGCTGTTTTTT. This rearrangement joins TRBV7-2 to TRBJ2-2, with 14 bases aligning to TRBD2. Losses at the gene ends were 3 bases for V and 13 bases for J; bases not matched to a gene: 7. The CDR3 consists of 15 residues. Germline loops: CDR1 SGHTA, CDR2 FQGNSA.

V is TRBV7-2 and J is TRBJ2-5; 7 bases align to TRBD1. Germline V gene data show CDR1 as SGHTA and CDR2 as FQGNSA. V lost 5 bases and J lost 7; bases outside the gene matches: 13. The CDR3 has 15 residues. The CDR3 spells CASSPRPGPGGTQYF. In DNA, the CDR3 is TGTGCCAGCAGCCCAAGGCCAGGTCCAGGGGGGACCCAGTACTTC.

This chain connects TRBV12-3 or TRBV12-4 to TRBJ2-5; a possible D gene is TRBD2 (5 bases). The CDR3 has 15 residues. Trimming took 7 bases from V and 5 from J, leaving 20 bases between them. The CDR3 bases are TGTGCCAGCACCTTGATGGGCGGGTGGACGGAGACCCAGTACTTC. Amino acid sequence: CASTLMGGWTETQYF.

The genes are TRBV5-4 and TRBJ1-4; 7 bases fit TRBD1. Looked up from germline, CDR1 is SGHNT and CDR2 is YYREEE (reference sequence). There are 14 residues in the CDR3. J lost 4 bases, V lost 3 bases, and 3 bases had no gene match. The DNA of the CDR3 is TGTGCCAGCAGCTCCAGGGGGTTTAATGAAAAACTGTTTTTT. It codes for CASSSRGFNEKLFF. The full variable domain, completed using reference TRBV5-4 and TRBJ1-4, is ETGVTQSPTHLIKTRGQQVTLRCSSQSGHNTVSWYQQALGQGPQFIFQYYREEENGRGNFPPRFSGLQFPNYSSELNVNALELDDSALYLCASSSRGFNEKLFFGSGTQLSVL.

The chain joins TRBV7-9 to TRBJ2-5, with 9 positions matching TRBD1. The CDR3 has 16 residues. CDR1 is SEHNR, CDR2 FQNEAQ, per germline (reference sequence). With V trimmed by 5 bases and J by 2 bases, 9 bases remained unmatched. DNA for the CDR3: TGTGCCAGCAGCCAACACCTGGGGACAGGGCAAGAGACCCAGTACTTC. This encodes CASSQHLGTGQETQYF.

There are a few counts of this clonotype. The chain couples TRBV2 to TRBJ2-7; perhaps TRBD1 as D (6 bases). CDR1 and CDR2 from the germline V gene are SNHLY and FYNNEI. The CDR3 length is 14 residues. V was cut by 1 base and J by 5 bases, with 12 bases left in between. The CDR3 coding sequence is TGTGCCAGCAGTGAAGTGGGGGCAGGGAACGAGCAGTACTTC. Protein sequence: CASSEVGAGNEQYF.

This chain joins TRBV6-1 and TRBJ1-5; D unresolved. The germline V gene encodes CDR1 MNHNS and CDR2 SASEGT. V was pared by 2 bases and J by 2 bases, with 10 bases between. The CDR3 is 15 residues long. The CDR3 sequence: CASSELEGGNQPQHF. As DNA, the CDR3 is TGTGCCAGCAGTGAACTCGAGGGAGGCAATCAGCCCCAGCATTTT.

In its sample, this clonotype was seen a few times. The chain is built from TRBV7-9 and TRBJ2-5; 7 bases map to TRBD1. The germline V gene has CDR1 SEHNR and CDR2 FQNEAQ (reference sequence). The CDR3 spans 14 residues. V shed 3 bases and J 3 bases; nucleotides not matched to a gene: 4. CDR3 residues: CASSLVGTEETQYF. The CDR3, as DNA: TGTGCCAGCAGCTTGGTTGGGACAGAAGAGACCCAGTACTTC.

V is TRBV4-1 and J is TRBJ2-7; TRBD2 is a possible D gene (5 bases). The CDR3 spans 14 residues. V was clipped by 1 base and J by 3 bases, with 10 bases between them. The V gene's germline CDR1 is MGHRA and CDR2 YSYEKL. CDR3 amino acids: CASSQGTYLYEQYF. DNA of the CDR3: TGCGCCAGCAGCCAAGGGACTTATCTCTACGAGCAGTACTTC.

The table lists this clonotype with many counts. The chain has TRBV12-3 or TRBV12-4 and TRBJ1-5; D possibly corresponds to TRBD1 (5 bases). The V gene lost 10 bases and the J gene lost 1 base, with 11 bases spanning the gap. CDR3 length: 13 residues. CDR3 nucleotides: TGTGCCACCCAGGGACTGAGCAATCAGCCCCAGCATTTT. Translation: CATQGLSNQPQHF.